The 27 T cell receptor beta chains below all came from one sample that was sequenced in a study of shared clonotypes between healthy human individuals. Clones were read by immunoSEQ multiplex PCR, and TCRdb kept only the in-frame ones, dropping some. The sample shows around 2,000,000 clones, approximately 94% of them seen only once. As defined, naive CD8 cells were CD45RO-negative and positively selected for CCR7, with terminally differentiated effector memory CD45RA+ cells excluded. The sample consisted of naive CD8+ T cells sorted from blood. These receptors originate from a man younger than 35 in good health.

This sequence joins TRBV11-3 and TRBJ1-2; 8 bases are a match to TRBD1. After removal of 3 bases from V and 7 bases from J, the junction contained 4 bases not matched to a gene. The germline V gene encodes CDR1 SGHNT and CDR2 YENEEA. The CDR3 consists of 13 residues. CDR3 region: CASSFETGAGYTF. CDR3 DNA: TGTGCCAGCAGCTTCGAGACAGGGGCTGGCTACACCTTC.

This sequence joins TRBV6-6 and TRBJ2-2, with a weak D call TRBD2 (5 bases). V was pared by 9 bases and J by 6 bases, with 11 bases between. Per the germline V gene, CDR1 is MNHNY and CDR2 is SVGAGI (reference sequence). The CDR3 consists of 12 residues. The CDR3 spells CASFSEPGELFF. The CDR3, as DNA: TGTGCCAGTTTTAGCGAGCCCGGGGAGCTGTTTTTT.

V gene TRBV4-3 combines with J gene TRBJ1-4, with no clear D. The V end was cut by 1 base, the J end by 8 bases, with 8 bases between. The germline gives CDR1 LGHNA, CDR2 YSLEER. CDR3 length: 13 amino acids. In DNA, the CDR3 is TGCGCCAGCAGCCAAGCGATAGGCGAAAAACTGTTTTTT. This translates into CASSQAIGEKLFF.

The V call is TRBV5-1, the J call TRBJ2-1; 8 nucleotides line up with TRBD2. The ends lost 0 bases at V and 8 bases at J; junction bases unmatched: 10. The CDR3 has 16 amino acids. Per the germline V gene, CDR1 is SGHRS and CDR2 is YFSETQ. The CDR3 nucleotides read TGCGCCAGCAGCTTGGCGGGGGGGCCTTTTTTTGATGAGCAGTTCTTC. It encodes CASSLAGGPFFDEQFF.

CDR3 in amino acids: CASSQDWGTAGDTQYF. The CDR3 bases are TGCGCCAGCAGCCAAGATTGGGGGACGGCAGGAGATACGCAGTATTTT. The genes are TRBV4-3 and TRBJ2-3, with D perhaps assigned TRBD1 or TRBD2 (5 bases each). CDR3 length: 16 amino acids. V was shortened by 0 bases and J by 5 bases, with 15 bases between the two germline ends. Germline V lookup: CDR1 LGHNA, CDR2 YSLEER.

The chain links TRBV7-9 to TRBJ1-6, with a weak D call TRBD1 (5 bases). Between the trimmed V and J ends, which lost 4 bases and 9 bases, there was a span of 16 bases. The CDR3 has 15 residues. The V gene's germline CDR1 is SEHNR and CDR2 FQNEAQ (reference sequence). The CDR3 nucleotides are TGTGCCAGCAGCTCTGAGGCCGGGGGGGGTTCACCCCTCCACTTT. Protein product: CASSSEAGGGSPLHF.

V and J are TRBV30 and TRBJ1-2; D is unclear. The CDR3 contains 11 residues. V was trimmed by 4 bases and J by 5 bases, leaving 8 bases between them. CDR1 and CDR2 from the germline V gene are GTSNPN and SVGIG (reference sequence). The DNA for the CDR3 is TGTGCCTGGATTAACTTATATGGCTACACCTTC. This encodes CAWINLYGYTF.

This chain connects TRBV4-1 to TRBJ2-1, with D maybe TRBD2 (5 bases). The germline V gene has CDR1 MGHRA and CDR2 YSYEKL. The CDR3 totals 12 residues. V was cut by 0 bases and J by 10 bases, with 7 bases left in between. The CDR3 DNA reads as TGCGCCAGCAGCCAAGAAGCGGTAGAGCAGTTCTTC. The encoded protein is CASSQEAVEQFF.

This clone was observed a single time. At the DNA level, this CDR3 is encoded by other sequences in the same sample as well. This chain's CDR3 is CASSLGQGFEAFF. In DNA form, the CDR3 reads TGCGCCAGCAGCTTGGGACAGGGATTTGAAGCTTTCTTT. V usage is TRBV5-1 and J usage is TRBJ1-1; 7 bases map to TRBD1. The CDR3 runs 13 residues. The V gene end was trimmed by 0 bases and the J gene end by 7 bases; junction bases not matched to a gene: 3. Germline assignment: CDR1 SGHRS and CDR2 YFSETQ.

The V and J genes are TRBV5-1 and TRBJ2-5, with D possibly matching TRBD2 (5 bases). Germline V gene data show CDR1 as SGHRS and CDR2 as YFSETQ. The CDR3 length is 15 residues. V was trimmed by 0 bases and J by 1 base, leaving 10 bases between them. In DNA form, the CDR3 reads TGCGCCAGCAGCTTGGGCCTAGCAGTCCAAGAGACCCAGTACTTC. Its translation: CASSLGLAVQETQYF.

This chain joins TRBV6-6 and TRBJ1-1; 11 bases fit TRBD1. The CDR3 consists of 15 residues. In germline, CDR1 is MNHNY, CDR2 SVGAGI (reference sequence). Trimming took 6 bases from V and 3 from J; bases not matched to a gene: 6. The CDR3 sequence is CASSTGGQGDTEAFF. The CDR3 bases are TGTGCCAGCAGCACCGGGGGACAGGGGGACACTGAAGCTTTCTTT.

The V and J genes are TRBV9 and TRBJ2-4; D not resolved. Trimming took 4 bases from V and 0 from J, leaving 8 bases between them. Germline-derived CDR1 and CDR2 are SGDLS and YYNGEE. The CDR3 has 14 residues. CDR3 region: CASSIYVAKNIQYF. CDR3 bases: TGTGCCAGCAGCATATACGTAGCCAAAAACATTCAGTACTTC.

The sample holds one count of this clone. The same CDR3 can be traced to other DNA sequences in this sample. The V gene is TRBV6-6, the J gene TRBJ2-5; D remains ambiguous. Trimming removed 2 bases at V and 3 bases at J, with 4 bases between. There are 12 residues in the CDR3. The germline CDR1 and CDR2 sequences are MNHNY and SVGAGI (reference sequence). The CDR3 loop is CASSYLEETQYF. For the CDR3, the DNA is TGTGCCAGCAGTTACCTTGAAGAGACCCAGTACTTC.

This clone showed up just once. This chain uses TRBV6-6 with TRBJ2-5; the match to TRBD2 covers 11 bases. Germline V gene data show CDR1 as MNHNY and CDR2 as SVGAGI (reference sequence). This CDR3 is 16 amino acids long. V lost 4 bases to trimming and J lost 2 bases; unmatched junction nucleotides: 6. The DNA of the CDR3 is TGTGCCAGCAGTTCCGAACTAGCGGGGGAGCAAGAGACCCAGTACTTC. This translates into CASSSELAGEQETQYF.

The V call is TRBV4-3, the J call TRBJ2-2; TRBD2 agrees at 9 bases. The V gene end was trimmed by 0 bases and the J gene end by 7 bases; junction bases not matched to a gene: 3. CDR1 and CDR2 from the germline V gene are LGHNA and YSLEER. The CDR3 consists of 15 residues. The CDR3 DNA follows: TGCGCCAGCAGCCAAGACTTAGCGGGAGACGGGGAGCTGTTTTTT. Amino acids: CASSQDLAGDGELFF.

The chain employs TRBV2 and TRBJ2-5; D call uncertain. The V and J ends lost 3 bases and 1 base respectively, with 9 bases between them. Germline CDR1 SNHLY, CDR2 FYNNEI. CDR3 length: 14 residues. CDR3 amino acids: CASSDSIAQETQYF. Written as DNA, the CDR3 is TGTGCCAGCAGTGACAGCATTGCCCAAGAGACCCAGTACTTC.

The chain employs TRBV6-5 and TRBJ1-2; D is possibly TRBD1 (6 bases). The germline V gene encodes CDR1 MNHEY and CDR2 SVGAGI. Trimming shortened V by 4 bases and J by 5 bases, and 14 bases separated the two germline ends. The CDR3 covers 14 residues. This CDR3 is CASSSFGGPYGYTF. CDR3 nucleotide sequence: TGTGCCAGCAGTTCCTTCGGGGGGCCTTATGGCTACACCTTC.

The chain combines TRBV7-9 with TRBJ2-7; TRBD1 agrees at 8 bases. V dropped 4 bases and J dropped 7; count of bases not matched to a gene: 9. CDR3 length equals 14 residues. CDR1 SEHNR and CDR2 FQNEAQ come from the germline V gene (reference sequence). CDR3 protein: CASSSRQGLDEQYF. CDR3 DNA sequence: TGTGCCAGCAGCTCGAGACAGGGGCTGGATGAGCAGTACTTC.

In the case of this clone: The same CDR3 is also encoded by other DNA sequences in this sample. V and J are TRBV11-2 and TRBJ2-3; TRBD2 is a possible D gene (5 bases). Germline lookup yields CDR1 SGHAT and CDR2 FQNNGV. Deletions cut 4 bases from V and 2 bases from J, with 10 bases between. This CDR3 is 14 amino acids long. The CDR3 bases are TGTGCCAGCAGCTCCAGCGGTACCACAGATACGCAGTATTTT. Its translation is CASSSSGTTDTQYF.

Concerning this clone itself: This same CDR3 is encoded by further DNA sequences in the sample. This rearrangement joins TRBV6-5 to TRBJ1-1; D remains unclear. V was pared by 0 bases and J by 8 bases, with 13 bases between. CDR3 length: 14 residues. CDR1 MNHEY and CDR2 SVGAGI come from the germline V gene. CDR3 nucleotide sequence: TGTGCCAGCAGTTACTCGAGGTCCGGGTACGAAGCTTTCTTT. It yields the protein CASSYSRSGYEAFF.

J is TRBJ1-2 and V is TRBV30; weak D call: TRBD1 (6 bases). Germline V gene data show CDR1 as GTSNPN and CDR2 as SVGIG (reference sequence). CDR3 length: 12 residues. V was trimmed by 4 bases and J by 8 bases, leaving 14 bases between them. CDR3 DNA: TGTGCCTGGACCCCCGAGGGGGTAGGCTACACCTTC. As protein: CAWTPEGVGYTF.

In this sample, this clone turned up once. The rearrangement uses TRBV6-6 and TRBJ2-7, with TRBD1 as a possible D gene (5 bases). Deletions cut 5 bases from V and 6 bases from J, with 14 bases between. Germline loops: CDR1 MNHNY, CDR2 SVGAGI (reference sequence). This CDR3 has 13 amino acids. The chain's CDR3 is CASSKTQGGEQYF. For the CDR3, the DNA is TGTGCCAGCAGTAAAACCCAGGGTGGCGAGCAGTACTTC.

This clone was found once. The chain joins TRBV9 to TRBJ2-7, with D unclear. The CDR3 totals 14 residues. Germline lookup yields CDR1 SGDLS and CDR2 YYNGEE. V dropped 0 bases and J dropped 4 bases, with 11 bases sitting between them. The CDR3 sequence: CASSVGVQMYEQYF. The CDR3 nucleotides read TGTGCCAGCAGCGTAGGGGTACAGATGTACGAGCAGTACTTC.

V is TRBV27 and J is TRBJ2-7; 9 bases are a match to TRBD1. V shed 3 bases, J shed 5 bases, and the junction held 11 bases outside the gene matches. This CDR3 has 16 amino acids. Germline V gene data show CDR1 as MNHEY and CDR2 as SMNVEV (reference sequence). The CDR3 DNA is TGTGCCAGCAGTTTTCGGGGAGGGACAGGGAACAACGAGCAGTACTTC. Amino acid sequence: CASSFRGGTGNNEQYF.

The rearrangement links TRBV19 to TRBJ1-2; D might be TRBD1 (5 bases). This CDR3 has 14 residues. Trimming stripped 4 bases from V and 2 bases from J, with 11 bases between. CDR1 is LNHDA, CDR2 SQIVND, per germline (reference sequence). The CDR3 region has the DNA TGTGCCAGTAGTAGCGGGACGGAAAACTATGGCTACACCTTC. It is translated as CASSSGTENYGYTF.

CDR3 coding DNA: TGTGCCTGGAGTCGGGGAAGCAATGAGCAGTTCTTC. Protein sequence: CAWSRGSNEQFF. V usage is TRBV30 and J usage is TRBJ2-1; weak D call: TRBD2 (5 bases). CDR1 is GTSNPN, CDR2 SVGIG, per germline (reference sequence). V was pared by 2 bases and J by 6 bases, with 8 bases between. The CDR3 is 12 amino acids.

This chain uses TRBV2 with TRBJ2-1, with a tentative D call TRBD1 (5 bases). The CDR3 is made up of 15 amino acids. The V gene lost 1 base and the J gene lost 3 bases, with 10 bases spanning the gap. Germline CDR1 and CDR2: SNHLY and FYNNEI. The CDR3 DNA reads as TGTGCCAGCAGTGAAGGGCAGGGTGGCTACAATGAGCAGTTCTTC. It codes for CASSEGQGGYNEQFF.